This is a list of T cell receptor beta chains from one sample in a study of cytomegalovirus exposure and HLA in healthy donors. TCRdb's table, derived via immunoSEQ multiplex PCR, lists solely in-frame clones and lacks some. This sample has approximately 150,000 clones; 72% occur once, and the top ten carry 2% to 3%. The sequencing input was PBMCs. The receptors were sampled from a human donor in good health. CDR3s include the opening cysteine and the closing phenylalanine or tryptophan. The D gene is left open where the match is weak. Size is omitted from some rows. Given values are once, few, many or a class for expanded clones.

clone_size: .
j_call: TRBJ2-1
d_call: .
v_call: TRBV7-8
cdr3_aa: CASSLDGQTYNEQFF
cdr3_nt: TGTGCCAGCAGCTTAGATGGACAGACATACAATGAGCAGTTCTTC

clone_size: .
j_call: TRBJ1-6
d_call: TRBD1
v_call: TRBV7-2
cdr3_aa: CASSQGRGQGLRKALHF
cdr3_nt: TGTGCCAGCAGCCAAGGCAGGGGGCAGGGATTAAGAAAGGCCCTCCACTTT

clone_size: few
j_call: TRBJ2-3
d_call: .
v_call: TRBV10-1
cdr3_aa: CASKRAFGDTQYF
cdr3_nt: TGCGCCAGCAAGCGAGCATTCGGAGATACGCAGTATTTT

clone_size: .
j_call: TRBJ2-5
d_call: .
v_call: TRBV7-9
cdr3_aa: CASSLALVRDSETQYF
cdr3_nt: TGTGCCAGCAGCTTAGCCTTAGTGCGGGATTCGGAGACCCAGTACTTC

clone_size: .
j_call: TRBJ2-7
d_call: .
v_call: TRBV4-1
cdr3_aa: CASSPYAGAAYEQYF
cdr3_nt: TGCGCCAGCAGCCCCTATGCGGGGGCCGCCTACGAGCAGTACTTC

clone_size: .
j_call: TRBJ2-3
d_call: .
v_call: TRBV2
cdr3_aa: CASRPSSSGTQYF
cdr3_nt: TGTGCCAGCAGACCATCCTCGTCGGGTACGCAGTATTTT

clone_size: .
j_call: TRBJ2-5
d_call: TRBD2
v_call: TRBV7-2
cdr3_aa: CASTSMGGQETQYF
cdr3_nt: TGTGCCAGCACCTCGATGGGAGGGCAAGAGACCCAGTACTTC

clone_size: once
j_call: TRBJ2-3
d_call: TRBD2
v_call: TRBV7-8
cdr3_aa: CASSQETSGGPGDTQYF
cdr3_nt: TGTGCCAGCAGCCAAGAGACTAGCGGGGGCCCCGGGGATACGCAGTATTTT

clone_size: .
j_call: TRBJ1-4
d_call: TRBD1
v_call: TRBV19
cdr3_aa: CASSDRPQGDEKLFF
cdr3_nt: TGTGCCAGTAGTGATCGACCTCAGGGGGATGAAAAACTGTTTTTT

clone_size: .
j_call: TRBJ1-1
d_call: .
v_call: TRBV7-9
cdr3_aa: CSSCLLDSEAFF
cdr3_nt: TGTTCCAGCTGCCTCCTGGACAGTGAAGCTTTCTTT

clone_size: .
j_call: TRBJ2-7
d_call: .
v_call: TRBV14
cdr3_aa: CASSQDRGLSEQYF
cdr3_nt: TGTGCCAGCAGCCAAGACCGGGGACTGTCCGAGCAGTACTTC

clone_size: .
j_call: TRBJ1-2
d_call: .
v_call: TRBV5-1
cdr3_aa: CASSIRGETDGYTF
cdr3_nt: TGCGCCAGCAGCATCAGGGGTGAAACCGATGGCTACACCTTC

clone_size: .
j_call: TRBJ2-7
d_call: .
v_call: TRBV5-1
cdr3_aa: CASSSLPSSPDEQYF
cdr3_nt: TGCGCCAGCAGCTCTTTACCGAGTTCCCCCGACGAGCAGTACTTC

clone_size: .
j_call: TRBJ2-3
d_call: TRBD2
v_call: TRBV7-3
cdr3_aa: CASSLSSGGWDTQYF
cdr3_nt: TGTGCCAGCAGCTTAAGTAGCGGGGGGTGGGATACGCAGTATTTT

clone_size: .
j_call: TRBJ2-5
d_call: TRBD1
v_call: TRBV6-6
cdr3_aa: CASGLQGAASPQYF
cdr3_nt: TGTGCCAGCGGGCTACAGGGGGCCGCCTCTCCACAGTACTTC

clone_size: few
j_call: TRBJ1-5
d_call: .
v_call: TRBV4-1
cdr3_aa: CASSQDLGAGQPQHF
cdr3_nt: TGCGCCAGCAGCCAAGACTTGGGGGCTGGGCAGCCCCAGCATTTT

clone_size: .
j_call: TRBJ1-6
d_call: TRBD1
v_call: TRBV7-9
cdr3_aa: CASSFRQGTNSPLHF
cdr3_nt: TGTGCCAGCAGCTTCAGACAGGGGACCAATTCACCCCTCCACTTT

clone_size: few
j_call: TRBJ1-6
d_call: .
v_call: TRBV10-3
cdr3_aa: CAISESGGLSISPLHF
cdr3_nt: TGTGCCATCAGTGAGTCTGGCGGGCTTTCGATTTCACCCCTCCACTTT

clone_size: .
j_call: TRBJ2-1
d_call: .
v_call: TRBV5-1
cdr3_aa: CASSLAGGVAYNEQFF
cdr3_nt: TGCGCCAGCAGCTTGGCCGGCGGGGTTGCCTACAATGAGCAGTTCTTC

clone_size: .
j_call: TRBJ1-1
d_call: .
v_call: TRBV2
cdr3_aa: CASSDGGGAFF
cdr3_nt: TGTGCCAGCAGTGACGGCGGGGGAGCTTTCTTT

clone_size: few
j_call: TRBJ1-1
d_call: TRBD1
v_call: TRBV30
cdr3_aa: CAWRLGRQGEAFF
cdr3_nt: TGTGCCTGGAGGTTAGGGAGACAGGGGGAAGCTTTCTTT

clone_size: few
j_call: TRBJ2-7
d_call: .
v_call: TRBV10-3
cdr3_aa: CAIRSIRSDSYEQYF
cdr3_nt: TGTGCCATCAGGAGCATAAGATCTGATTCCTACGAGCAGTACTTC

clone_size: .
j_call: TRBJ2-7
d_call: .
v_call: TRBV27
cdr3_aa: CASSSTSLVAEQYF
cdr3_nt: TGTGCCAGCAGTTCCACCTCGCTCGTCGCCGAGCAGTACTTC

clone_size: once
j_call: TRBJ1-5
d_call: TRBD1
v_call: TRBV19
cdr3_aa: CASSKTGVGQPQHF
cdr3_nt: TGTGCCAGTAGTAAGACAGGGGTCGGTCAGCCCCAGCATTTT

clone_size: .
j_call: TRBJ1-3
d_call: .
v_call: TRBV30
cdr3_aa: CAWTAEDSNRNTIYF
cdr3_nt: TGTGCCTGGACAGCCGAGGACAGCAACCGAAACACCATATATTTT

clone_size: .
j_call: TRBJ2-4
d_call: .
v_call: TRBV9
cdr3_aa: CASSVGVGIGGIQYF
cdr3_nt: TGTGCCAGCAGCGTAGGAGTTGGGATCGGGGGCATTCAGTACTTC

clone_size: .
j_call: TRBJ1-2
d_call: .
v_call: TRBV9
cdr3_aa: CASSVDRVSYGYTF
cdr3_nt: TGTGCCAGCAGCGTAGACCGGGTATCCTATGGCTACACCTTC

clone_size: .
j_call: TRBJ1-2
d_call: .
v_call: TRBV19
cdr3_aa: CASSIMRGDGYTF
cdr3_nt: TGTGCCAGTAGTATAATGCGGGGGGATGGCTACACCTTC

clone_size: .
j_call: TRBJ1-5
d_call: .
v_call: TRBV6-1
cdr3_aa: CASRPQGNSNQPQHF
cdr3_nt: TGTGCCAGCAGGCCCCAGGGTAATAGCAATCAGCCCCAGCATTTT

clone_size: .
j_call: TRBJ1-2
d_call: TRBD1
v_call: TRBV19
cdr3_aa: CASSPTLVTGGGGYGYTF
cdr3_nt: TGTGCCAGTAGTCCCACTCTTGTGACAGGGGGCGGTGGCTATGGCTACACCTTC

clone_size: few
j_call: TRBJ1-1
d_call: .
v_call: TRBV30
cdr3_aa: CAWNLRVTNTEAFF
cdr3_nt: TGTGCCTGGAATCTCCGGGTAACGAACACTGAAGCTTTCTTT

clone_size: .
j_call: TRBJ2-7
d_call: .
v_call: TRBV11-1
cdr3_aa: CASSPGLSYEQYF
cdr3_nt: TGTGCCAGCAGCCCGGGATTGAGCTACGAGCAGTACTTC

clone_size: .
j_call: TRBJ2-1
d_call: TRBD2
v_call: TRBV29-1
cdr3_aa: CSVEGTSGGYNEQFF
cdr3_nt: TGCAGCGTTGAGGGGACTAGCGGGGGGTACAATGAGCAGTTCTTC

clone_size: .
j_call: TRBJ1-1
d_call: TRBD1
v_call: TRBV18
cdr3_aa: CASSPLGTEASAEAFF
cdr3_nt: TGTGCCAGCTCACCACTAGGGACAGAGGCGTCCGCTGAAGCTTTCTTT

clone_size: .
j_call: TRBJ2-7
d_call: .
v_call: TRBV27
cdr3_aa: CASSFGRFSYEQYF
cdr3_nt: TGTGCCAGCAGTTTTGGGCGATTCTCCTACGAGCAGTACTTC

clone_size: few
j_call: TRBJ2-2
d_call: .
v_call: TRBV4-1
cdr3_aa: CASSQGRRAGELFF
cdr3_nt: TGCGCCAGCAGCCAAGGGCGCAGGGCCGGGGAGCTGTTTTTT

clone_size: .
j_call: TRBJ2-7
d_call: .
v_call: TRBV6-6
cdr3_aa: CASSDYREGEQYF
cdr3_nt: TGTGCCAGCAGTGACTACAGGGAGGGAGAGCAGTACTTC

clone_size: few
j_call: TRBJ1-2
d_call: TRBD1
v_call: TRBV29-1
cdr3_aa: CSVEARQGSLGYTF
cdr3_nt: TGCAGCGTTGAAGCGAGACAGGGGTCTTTGGGCTACACCTTC

clone_size: once
j_call: TRBJ1-4
d_call: TRBD1
v_call: TRBV7-9
cdr3_aa: CASSQRQGALDEKLFF
cdr3_nt: TGTGCCAGCAGCCAGCGACAGGGGGCGCTTGATGAAAAACTGTTTTTT

clone_size: .
j_call: TRBJ2-7
d_call: TRBD1
v_call: TRBV7-3
cdr3_aa: CASSYGTGDSYEQYF
cdr3_nt: TGTGCCAGCAGCTACGGGACAGGGGACTCCTACGAGCAGTACTTC

clone_size: .
j_call: TRBJ1-1
d_call: .
v_call: TRBV2
cdr3_aa: CASSEALGQFTEAFF
cdr3_nt: TGTGCCAGCAGTGAAGCGCTGGGCCAGTTCACTGAAGCTTTCTTT

clone_size: .
j_call: TRBJ2-1
d_call: .
v_call: TRBV6-5
cdr3_aa: CASSYLQGGYNEQFF
cdr3_nt: TGTGCCAGCAGTTACTTGCAGGGAGGATACAATGAGCAGTTCTTC

clone_size: .
j_call: TRBJ1-3
d_call: TRBD1
v_call: TRBV30
cdr3_aa: CAWNPDREAGNTIYF
cdr3_nt: TGTGCCTGGAACCCAGACAGGGAAGCTGGAAACACCATATATTTT

clone_size: .
j_call: TRBJ2-5
d_call: .
v_call: TRBV18
cdr3_aa: CASSLDSETQYF
cdr3_nt: TGTGCCAGCTCACTAGACTCGGAGACCCAGTACTTC